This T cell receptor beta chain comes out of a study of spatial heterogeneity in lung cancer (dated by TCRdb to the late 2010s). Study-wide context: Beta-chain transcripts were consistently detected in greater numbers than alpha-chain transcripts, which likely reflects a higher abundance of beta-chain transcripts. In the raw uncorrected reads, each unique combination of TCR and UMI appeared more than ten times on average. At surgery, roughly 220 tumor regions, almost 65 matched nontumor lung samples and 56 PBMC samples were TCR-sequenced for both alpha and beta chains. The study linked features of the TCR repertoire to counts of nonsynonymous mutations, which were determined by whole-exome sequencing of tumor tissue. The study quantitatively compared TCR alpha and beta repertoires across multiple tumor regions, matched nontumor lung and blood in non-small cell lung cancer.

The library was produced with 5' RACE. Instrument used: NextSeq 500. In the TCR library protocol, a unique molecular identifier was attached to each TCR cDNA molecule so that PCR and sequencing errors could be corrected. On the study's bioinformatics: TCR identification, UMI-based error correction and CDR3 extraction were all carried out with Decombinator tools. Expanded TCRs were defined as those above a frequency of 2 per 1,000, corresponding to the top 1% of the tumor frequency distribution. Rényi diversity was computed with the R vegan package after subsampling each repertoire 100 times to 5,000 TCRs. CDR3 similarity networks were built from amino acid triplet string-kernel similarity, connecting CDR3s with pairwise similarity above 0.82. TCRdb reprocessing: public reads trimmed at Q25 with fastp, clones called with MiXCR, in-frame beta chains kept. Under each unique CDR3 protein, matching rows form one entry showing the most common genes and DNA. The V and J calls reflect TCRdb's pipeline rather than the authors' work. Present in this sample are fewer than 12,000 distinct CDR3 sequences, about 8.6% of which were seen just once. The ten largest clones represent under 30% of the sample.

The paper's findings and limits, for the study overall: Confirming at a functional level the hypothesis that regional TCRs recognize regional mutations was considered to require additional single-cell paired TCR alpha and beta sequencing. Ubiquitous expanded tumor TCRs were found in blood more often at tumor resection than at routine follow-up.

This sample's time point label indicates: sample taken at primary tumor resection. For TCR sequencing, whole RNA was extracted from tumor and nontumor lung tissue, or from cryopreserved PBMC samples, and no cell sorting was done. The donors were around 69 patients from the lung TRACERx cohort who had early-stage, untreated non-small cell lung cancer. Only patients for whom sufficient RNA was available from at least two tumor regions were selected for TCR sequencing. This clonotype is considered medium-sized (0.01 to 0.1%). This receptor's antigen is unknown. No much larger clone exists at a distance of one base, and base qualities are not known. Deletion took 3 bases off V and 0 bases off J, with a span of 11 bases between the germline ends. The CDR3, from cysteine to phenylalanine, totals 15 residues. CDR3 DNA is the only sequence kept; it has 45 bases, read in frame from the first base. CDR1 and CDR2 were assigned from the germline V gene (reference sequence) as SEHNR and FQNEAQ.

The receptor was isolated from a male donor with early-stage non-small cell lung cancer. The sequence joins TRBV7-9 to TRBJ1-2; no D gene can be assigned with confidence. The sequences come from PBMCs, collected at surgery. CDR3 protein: CASSLPGSANYGYTF. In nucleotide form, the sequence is TGTGCCAGCAGCTTGCCCGGATCAGCTAACTATGGCTACACCTTC.